A selection of T cell receptor beta chains follows, all from one sample in a study of cytomegalovirus exposure and HLA in healthy donors. TCRdb's table, derived via immunoSEQ multiplex PCR, lists solely in-frame clones and lacks some. The sample contains 85,000 to 100,000 clones, approximately 72% of which appear only once. The sequencing sample was made of PBMCs. Every receptor here comes from a man in his forties in good health and CMV-seropositive. Each CDR3 is given with its conserved first and last residue. The D gene is left open where the match is weak. Clone size appears in some rows only: once, few, many, or a class for an expanded clone.

d_call	clone_size	j_call	v_call	cdr3_aa	cdr3_nt
TRBD1	.	TRBJ1-2	TRBV7-9	CASSKSAGTENF	TGTGCCAGCAGCAAGTCAGCCGGGACAGAAAACTTC
.	.	TRBJ2-5	TRBV4-3	CASSQDGRGETQYF	TGCGCCAGCAGCCAAGACGGCAGGGGAGAGACCCAGTACTTC
.	.	TRBJ2-2	TRBV5-1	CASSLGQNTGELFF	TGCGCCAGCAGCTTGGGACAGAACACCGGGGAGCTGTTTTTT
.	.	TRBJ2-7	TRBV7-8	CASSLGQGGLAYEQYF	TGTGCCAGCAGCTTAGGTCAGGGGGGACTAGCCTACGAGCAGTACTTC
TRBD1	.	TRBJ1-5	TRBV15	CATSREGQRNQPQHF	TGTGCCACCAGCAGAGAGGGACAGAGGAATCAGCCCCAGCATTTT
TRBD2	.	TRBJ2-1	TRBV10-2	CATQTSGTYNEQFF	TGCGCCACCCAGACTAGCGGAACCTACAATGAGCAGTTCTTC
TRBD2	.	TRBJ2-5	TRBV5-6	CASNRLAGGRETQYF	TGTGCCAGCAACCGGCTAGCGGGAGGTAGGGAGACCCAGTACTTC
TRBD2	.	TRBJ2-2	TRBV18	CASSPGTSGTGELFF	TGTGCCAGCTCTCCTGGGACTAGCGGGACAGGGGAGCTGTTTTTT
.	.	TRBJ2-3	TRBV4-1	CATRQVMGTDTQYF	TGCGCCACCCGGCAGGTAATGGGCACAGATACGCAGTATTTT
TRBD2	.	TRBJ2-5	TRBV7-2	CASSLTLWAGDQETQYF	TGTGCCAGCAGCTTAACCCTCTGGGCGGGAGATCAAGAGACCCAGTACTTC
TRBD2	.	TRBJ2-7	TRBV30	CAWSVPRLAGGPNSYEQYF	TGTGCCTGGAGTGTTCCCCGACTAGCGGGAGGCCCGAATTCCTACGAGCAGTACTTC
TRBD2	many	TRBJ2-3	TRBV6-5	CASSRAGGQPDTQYF	TGTGCCAGCAGTCGAGCGGGGGGGCAGCCAGATACGCAGTATTTT
TRBD2	.	TRBJ2-2	TRBV6-5	CASSLAGAGELFF	TGTGCCAGCAGTCTAGCGGGAGCCGGGGAGCTGTTTTTT
TRBD1	.	TRBJ1-3	TRBV2	CASSSDRGNTIYF	TGTGCCAGCAGCTCGGACAGGGGAAACACCATATATTTT
TRBD1	.	TRBJ1-6	TRBV6-4	CASSDAKNGGGTGSNPPPIHPLHF	TGTGCCAGCAGTGACGCAAAGAATGGGGGGGGGACAGGGAGTAATCCGCCCCCAATTCACCCCCTCCACTTT
.	.	TRBJ2-7	TRBV11-3	CASSLEGTVEQYF	TGTGCCAGCAGCTTAGAAGGTACAGTGGAGCAGTACTTC
TRBD1	.	TRBJ2-7	TRBV6-5	CASSKDRSYEQYF	TGTGCCAGCAGTAAGGACAGGTCCTACGAGCAGTACTTC
.	.	TRBJ2-2	TRBV6-5	CASRPHDGELFF	TGTGCCAGCAGACCACACGACGGGGAGCTGTTTTTT
TRBD1	.	TRBJ2-5	TRBV6-5	CASSQRGGRETQYF	TGTGCCAGCAGTCAGAGAGGGGGCCGGGAGACCCAGTACTTC
.	.	TRBJ2-3	TRBV27	CASSLWQGSDTQYF	TGTGCCAGCAGTTTATGGCAGGGCTCAGATACGCAGTATTTT
TRBD1	.	TRBJ2-5	TRBV6-1	CASSASAGTGNWETQYF	TGTGCCAGCAGTGCTTCCGCGGGGACAGGGAATTGGGAGACCCAGTACTTC
TRBD1	.	TRBJ2-7	TRBV10-3	CAIRGGTGSSYEQYF	TGTGCCATCAGGGGTGGGACAGGGAGCTCCTACGAGCAGTACTTC
.	once	TRBJ1-2	TRBV29-1	CSVEGRYGYTF	TGCAGCGTTGAGGGCAGGTATGGCTACACCTTC
TRBD1	.	TRBJ1-1	TRBV7-8	CASSLGGQINTEAFF	TGTGCCAGCAGCTTGGGGGGACAGATTAACACTGAAGCTTTCTTT
.	.	TRBJ1-4	TRBV4-1	CASSQSALESFGEKLFF	TGCGCCAGCAGCCAAAGCGCATTAGAATCCTTTGGTGAAAAACTGTTTTTT
.	.	TRBJ2-3	TRBV5-1	CASSTQRGARGADTQYF	TGCGCCAGCAGCACCCAGAGGGGAGCGCGCGGGGCAGATACGCAGTATTTT